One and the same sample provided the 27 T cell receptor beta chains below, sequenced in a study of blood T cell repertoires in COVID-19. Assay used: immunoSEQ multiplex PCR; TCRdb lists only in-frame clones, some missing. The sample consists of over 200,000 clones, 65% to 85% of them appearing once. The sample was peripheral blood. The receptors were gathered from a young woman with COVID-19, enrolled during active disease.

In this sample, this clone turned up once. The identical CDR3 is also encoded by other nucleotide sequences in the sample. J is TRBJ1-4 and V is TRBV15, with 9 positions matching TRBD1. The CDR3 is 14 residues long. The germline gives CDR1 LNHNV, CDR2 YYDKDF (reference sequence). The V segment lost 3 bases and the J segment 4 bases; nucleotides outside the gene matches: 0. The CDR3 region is CATSRDRGNEKLFF. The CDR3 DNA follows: TGTGCCACCAGCAGGGACAGGGGTAATGAAAAACTGTTTTTT.

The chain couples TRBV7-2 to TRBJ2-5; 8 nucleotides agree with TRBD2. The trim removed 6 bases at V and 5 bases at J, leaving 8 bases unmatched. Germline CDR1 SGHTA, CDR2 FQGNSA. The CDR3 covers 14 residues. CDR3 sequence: CASSRTRGVETQYF. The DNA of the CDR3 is TGTGCCAGCAGTCGGACGCGGGGGGTGGAGACCCAGTACTTC.

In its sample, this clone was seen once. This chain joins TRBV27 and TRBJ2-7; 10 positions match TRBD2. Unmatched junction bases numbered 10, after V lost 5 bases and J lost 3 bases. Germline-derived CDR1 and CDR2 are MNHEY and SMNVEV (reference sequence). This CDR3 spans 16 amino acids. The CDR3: CASSPSLAGVFYEQYF. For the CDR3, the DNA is TGTGCCAGCAGTCCCTCGCTAGCGGGAGTATTCTACGAGCAGTACTTC.

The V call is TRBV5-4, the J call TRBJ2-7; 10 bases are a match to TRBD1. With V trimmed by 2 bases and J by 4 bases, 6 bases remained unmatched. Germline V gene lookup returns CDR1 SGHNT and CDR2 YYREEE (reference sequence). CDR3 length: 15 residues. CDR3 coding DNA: TGTGCCAGCAGCTTTCCGGGACAGGGGAGGTACGAGCAGTACTTC. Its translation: CASSFPGQGRYEQYF.

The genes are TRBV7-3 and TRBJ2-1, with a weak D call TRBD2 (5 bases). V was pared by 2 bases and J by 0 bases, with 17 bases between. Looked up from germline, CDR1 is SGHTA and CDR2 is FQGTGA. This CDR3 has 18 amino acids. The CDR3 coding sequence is TGTGCCAGCAGCTTACACGAGGGTTTCCCGAGCTCCTACAATGAGCAGTTCTTC. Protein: CASSLHEGFPSSYNEQFF.

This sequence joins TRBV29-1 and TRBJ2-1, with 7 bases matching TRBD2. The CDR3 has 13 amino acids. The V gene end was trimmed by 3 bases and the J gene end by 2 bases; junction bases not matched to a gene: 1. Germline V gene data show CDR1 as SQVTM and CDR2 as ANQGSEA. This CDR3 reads CSVEGGAYNEQFF. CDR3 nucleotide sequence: TGCAGCGTTGAGGGGGGGGCCTACAATGAGCAGTTCTTC.

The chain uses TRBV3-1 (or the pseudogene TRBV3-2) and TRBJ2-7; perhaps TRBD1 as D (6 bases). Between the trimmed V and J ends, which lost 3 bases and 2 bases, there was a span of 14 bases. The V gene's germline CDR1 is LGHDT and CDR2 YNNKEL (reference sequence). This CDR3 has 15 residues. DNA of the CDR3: TGTGCCAGCAGCCAGGGCAGGGGCGAGACCTACGAGCAGTACTTC. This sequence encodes CASSQGRGETYEQYF.

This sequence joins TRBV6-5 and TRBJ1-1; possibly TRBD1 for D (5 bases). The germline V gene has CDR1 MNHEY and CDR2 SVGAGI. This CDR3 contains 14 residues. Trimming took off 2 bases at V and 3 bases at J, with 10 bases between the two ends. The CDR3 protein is CASSYKGGDTEAFF. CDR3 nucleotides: TGTGCCAGCAGTTACAAGGGAGGGGACACTGAAGCTTTCTTT.

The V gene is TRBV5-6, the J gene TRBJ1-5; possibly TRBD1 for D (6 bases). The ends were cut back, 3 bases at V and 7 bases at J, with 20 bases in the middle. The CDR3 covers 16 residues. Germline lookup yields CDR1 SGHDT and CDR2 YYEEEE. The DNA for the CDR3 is TGTGCCAGCAGCTCTTGGGCTAGGGGGGGGTACCAGCCCCAGCATTTT. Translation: CASSSWARGGYQPQHF. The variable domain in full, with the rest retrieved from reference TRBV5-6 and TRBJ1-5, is DAGVTQSPTHLIKTRGQQVTLRCSPKSGHDTVSWYQQALGQGPQFIFQYYEEEERQRGNFPDRFSGHQFPNYSSELNVNALLLGDSALYLCASSSWARGGYQPQHFGDGTRLSIL.

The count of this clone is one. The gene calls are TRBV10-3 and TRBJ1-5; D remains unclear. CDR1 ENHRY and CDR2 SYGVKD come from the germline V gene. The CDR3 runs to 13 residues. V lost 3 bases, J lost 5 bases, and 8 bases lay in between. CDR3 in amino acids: CAISDSRDQPQHF. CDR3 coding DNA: TGTGCCATCAGTGACTCCCGTGATCAGCCCCAGCATTTT.

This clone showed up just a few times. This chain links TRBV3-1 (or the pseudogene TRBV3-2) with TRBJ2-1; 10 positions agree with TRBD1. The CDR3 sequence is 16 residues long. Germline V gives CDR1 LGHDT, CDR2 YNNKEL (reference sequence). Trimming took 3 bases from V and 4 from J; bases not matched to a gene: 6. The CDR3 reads CASSHATDRGYNEQFF. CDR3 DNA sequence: TGTGCCAGCAGCCATGCCACGGACAGGGGGTACAATGAGCAGTTCTTC.

The CDR3 region is CASSLGVRGSGEQYF. CDR3 nucleotide sequence: TGTGCCAGCAGCTTAGGGGTCCGCGGGAGCGGGGAGCAGTACTTC. The chain employs TRBV7-2 and TRBJ2-7, with TRBD2 matching over 7 bases. This CDR3 contains 15 residues. Germline CDR1 is SGHTA and CDR2 is FQGNSA. Germline trimming cut 1 base from V and 7 bases from J; bases unmatched to any gene: 10. The variable domain in full, completed from reference TRBV7-2 and TRBJ2-7, reads GAGVSQSPSNKVTEKGKDVELRCDPISGHTALYWYRQSLGQGLEFLIYFQGNSAPDKSGLPSDRFSAERTGGSVSTLTIQRTQQEDSAVYLCASSLGVRGSGEQYFGPGTRLTVT.

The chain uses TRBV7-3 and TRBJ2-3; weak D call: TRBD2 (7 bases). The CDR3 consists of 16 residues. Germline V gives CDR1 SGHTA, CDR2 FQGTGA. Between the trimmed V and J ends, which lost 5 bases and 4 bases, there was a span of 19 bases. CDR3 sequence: CASSVLGGRNPDTQYF. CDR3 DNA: TGTGCCAGCAGCGTCTTGGGGGGGCGTAACCCAGATACGCAGTATTTT.

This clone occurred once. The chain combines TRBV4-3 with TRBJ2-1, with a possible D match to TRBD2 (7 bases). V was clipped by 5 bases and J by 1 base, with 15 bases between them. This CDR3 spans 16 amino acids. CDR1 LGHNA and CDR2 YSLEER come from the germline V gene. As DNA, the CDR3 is TGCGCCAGCAGCGAAAGGGGGAGGGGGTCCTACAATGAGCAGTTCTTC. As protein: CASSERGRGSYNEQFF.

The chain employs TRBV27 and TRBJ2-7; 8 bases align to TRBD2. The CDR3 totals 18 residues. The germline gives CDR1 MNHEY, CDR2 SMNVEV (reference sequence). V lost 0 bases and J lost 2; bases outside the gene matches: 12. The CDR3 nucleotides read TGTGCCAGCAGTTTATCGGGGGTTAGCGGGATTCTAACCTACGAGCAGTACTTC. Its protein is CASSLSGVSGILTYEQYF.

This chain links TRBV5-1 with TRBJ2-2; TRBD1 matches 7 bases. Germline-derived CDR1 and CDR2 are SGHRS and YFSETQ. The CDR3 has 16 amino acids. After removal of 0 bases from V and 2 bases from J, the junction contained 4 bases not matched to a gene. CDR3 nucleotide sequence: TGCGCCAGCAGCTTGGCCGACAGGGAAAACACCGGGGAGCTGTTTTTT. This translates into CASSLADRENTGELFF.

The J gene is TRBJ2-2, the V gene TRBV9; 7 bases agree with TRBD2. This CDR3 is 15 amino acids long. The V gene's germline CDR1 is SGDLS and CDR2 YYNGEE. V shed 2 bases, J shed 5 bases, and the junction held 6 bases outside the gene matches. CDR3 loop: CASSVYGGTTGELFF. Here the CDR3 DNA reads TGTGCCAGCAGCGTGTACGGGGGGACTACCGGGGAGCTGTTTTTT.

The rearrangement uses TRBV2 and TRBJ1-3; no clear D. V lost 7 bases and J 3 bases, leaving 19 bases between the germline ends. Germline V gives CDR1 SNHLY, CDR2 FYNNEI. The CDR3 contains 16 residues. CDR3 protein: CASTRGGELIGNTIYF. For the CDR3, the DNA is TGTGCCAGCACGCGAGGCGGCGAATTAATTGGAAACACCATATATTTT.

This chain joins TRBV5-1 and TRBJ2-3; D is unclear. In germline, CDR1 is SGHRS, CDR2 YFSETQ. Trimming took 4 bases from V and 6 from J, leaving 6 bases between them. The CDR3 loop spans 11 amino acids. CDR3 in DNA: TGCGCCAGCAGCCTCAGTGATACGCAGTATTTT. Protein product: CASSLSDTQYF.

CDR3 sequence reads: CASSEAILAGVVANTGELFF. In DNA form, the CDR3 reads TGTGCCAGCAGTGAAGCTATCCTAGCGGGGGTCGTGGCGAACACCGGGGAGCTGTTTTTT. V usage is TRBV6-1 and J usage is TRBJ2-2; 10 bases are a match to TRBD2. The germline V gene has CDR1 MNHNS and CDR2 SASEGT. The CDR3 spans 20 residues. V shed 0 bases, J shed 0 bases, and the junction held 10 bases outside the gene matches.

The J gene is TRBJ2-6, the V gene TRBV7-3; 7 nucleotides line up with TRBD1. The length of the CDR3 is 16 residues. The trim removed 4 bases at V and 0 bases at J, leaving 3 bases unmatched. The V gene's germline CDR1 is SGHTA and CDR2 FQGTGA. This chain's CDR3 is CASSSTGNSGANVLTF. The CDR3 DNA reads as TGTGCCAGCAGCTCGACAGGGAACTCTGGGGCCAACGTCCTGACTTTC.

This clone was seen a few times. The CDR3 nucleotides read TGTGCCAGCAGTTTTCCGGGACAGGAAGCTTTCTTT. Translation: CASSFPGQEAFF. V and J are TRBV6-6 and TRBJ1-1, with TRBD1 matching over 7 bases. V shed 4 bases, J shed 8 bases, and the junction held 4 bases outside the gene matches. The CDR3 runs to 12 residues. The germline V gene has CDR1 MNHNY and CDR2 SVGAGI (reference sequence).

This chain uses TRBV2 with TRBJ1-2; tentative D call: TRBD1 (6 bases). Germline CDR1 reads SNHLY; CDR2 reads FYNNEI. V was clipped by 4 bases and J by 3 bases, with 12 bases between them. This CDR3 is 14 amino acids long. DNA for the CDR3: TGTGCCAGCAGTGGACCGGGACAACACTATGGCTACACCTTC. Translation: CASSGPGQHYGYTF.

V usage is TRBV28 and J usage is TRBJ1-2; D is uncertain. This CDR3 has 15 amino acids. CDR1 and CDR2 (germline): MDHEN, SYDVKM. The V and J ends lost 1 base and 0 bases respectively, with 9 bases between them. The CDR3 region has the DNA TGTGCCAGCAGTTTATTGCCGGGTTCTAACTATGGCTACACCTTC. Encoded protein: CASSLLPGSNYGYTF.

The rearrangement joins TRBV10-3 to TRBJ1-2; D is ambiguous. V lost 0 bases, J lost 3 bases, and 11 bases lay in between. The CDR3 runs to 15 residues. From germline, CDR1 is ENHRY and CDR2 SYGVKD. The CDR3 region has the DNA TGTGCCATCAGTGAGTCGGAGACTCTCCACTATGGCTACACCTTC. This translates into CAISESETLHYGYTF.

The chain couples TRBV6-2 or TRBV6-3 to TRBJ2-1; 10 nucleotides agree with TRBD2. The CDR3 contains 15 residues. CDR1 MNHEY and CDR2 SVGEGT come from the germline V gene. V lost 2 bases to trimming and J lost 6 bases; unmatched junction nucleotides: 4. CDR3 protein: CASSYRTSGPNEQFF. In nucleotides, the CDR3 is TGTGCCAGCAGTTACCGGACTAGCGGTCCCAATGAGCAGTTCTTC.

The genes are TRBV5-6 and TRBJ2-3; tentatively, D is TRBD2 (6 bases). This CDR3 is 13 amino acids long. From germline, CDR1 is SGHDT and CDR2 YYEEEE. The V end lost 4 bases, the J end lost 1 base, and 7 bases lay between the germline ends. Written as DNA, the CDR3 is TGTGCCAGCAGCCCGGGAGGCACAGATACGCAGTATTTT. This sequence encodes CASSPGGTDTQYF.